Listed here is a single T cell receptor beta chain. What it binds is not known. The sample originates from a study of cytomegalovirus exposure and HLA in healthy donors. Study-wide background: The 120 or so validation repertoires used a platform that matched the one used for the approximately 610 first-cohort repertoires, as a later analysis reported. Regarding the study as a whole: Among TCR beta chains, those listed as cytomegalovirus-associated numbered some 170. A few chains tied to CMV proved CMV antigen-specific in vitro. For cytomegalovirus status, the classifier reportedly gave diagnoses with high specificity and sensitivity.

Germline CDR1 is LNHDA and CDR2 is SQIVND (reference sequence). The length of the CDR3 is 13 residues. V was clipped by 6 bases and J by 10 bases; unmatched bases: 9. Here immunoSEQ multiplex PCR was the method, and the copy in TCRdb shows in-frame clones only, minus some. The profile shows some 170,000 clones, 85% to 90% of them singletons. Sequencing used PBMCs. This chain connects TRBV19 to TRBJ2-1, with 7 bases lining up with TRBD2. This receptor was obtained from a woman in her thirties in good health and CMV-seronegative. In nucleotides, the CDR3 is TGTGCCAGTAGCCCCGGGACTACAAACGAGCAGTTCTTC. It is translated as CASSPGTTNEQFF.